The rows below give T cell receptor beta chains drawn from one sample of a study of T cell repertoires in cytomegalovirus infection. One entry per CDR3 protein, called by TCRdb with MiXCR from the reads. The table records a few hundred thousand distinct CDR3 sequences, 15% to 20% of them present only once. The sample taken for sequencing was PBMCs. These receptors came from a human donor in good health (CMV status not recorded). Some clones in this sample may be carry-over from other donors' samples. CDR3s include the opening cysteine and the closing phenylalanine or tryptophan. Each record gives: V gene, clone size, D gene, J gene, CDR3 DNA, CDR3 protein. The D gene is left open where the match is weak. Clone sizes are given selectively: once, few, many, or a class where the clone is expanded.

>TRBV7-2|many|NA|TRBJ1-2
TGTGCCAGCAGCTTATTCGGGGGGCTCATGGGTGGCTACACCTTC
CASSLFGGLMGGYTF
>TRBV6-5|few|NA|TRBJ2-4
TGTGCCAGCAGTGAAATTAGCGGAGCCCCCAAAAACATTCAGTACTTC
CASSEISGAPKNIQYF
>TRBV18|few|NA|TRBJ1-4
TGTGCCAGCTCATCCACCGTACAGGGATATGAAAAACTGTTTTTT
CASSSTVQGYEKLFF
>TRBV4-1|few|NA|TRBJ2-7
TGCGCCAGCAGCCACGACCACGACGCGTACTCCTACGAGCAGTACTTC
CASSHDHDAYSYEQYF
>TRBV20-1|NA|TRBD2|TRBJ2-7
TGCAGTGCGGAAGGGACTACTGACGAGCAGTACTTC
CSAEGTTDEQYF
>TRBV7-8|many|TRBD1|TRBJ1-5
TGTGCCAGCAGCTTAGTCGGGACAGGGGTTAGCAATCAGCCCCAGCATTTT
CASSLVGTGVSNQPQHF
>TRBV10-3|once|TRBD2|TRBJ2-7
TGTGCCATTGGGGAGATGGCGGGGGTACAAGTCGCCGACCGTACTGGGCAGTACTTC
CAIGEMAGVQVADRTGQYF
>TRBV7-2|many|NA|TRBJ2-7
TGTGCCAGCAGCTTAAAGACTTCCGGGACACTAAACTACGAGCAGTACTTC
CASSLKTSGTLNYEQYF
>TRBV7-2|few|NA|TRBJ2-5
TGTGCCAGCACCCCGGGGCGAGGGGGTGAAAAGACCCAGTACTTC
CASTPGRGGEKTQYF
>TRBV4-1|few|TRBD1|TRBJ2-1
TGCGCCAGCAGCCAAACGGGACAGGGGGTAGGTGAGCAGTTCTTC
CASSQTGQGVGEQFF
>TRBV6-5|few|NA|TRBJ1-4
TGTGCCAGCAGTTACTCGAGGCACCTGGGCGAAAAACTGTTTTTT
CASSYSRHLGEKLFF
>TRBV12-3/TRBV12-4|many|TRBD2|TRBJ2-1
TGTGCCAGCAGTGCCGGCACGCACCCTACTAGCGGTAACAATGAGCAGTTCTTC
CASSAGTHPTSGNNEQFF
>TRBV12-5|many|TRBD1|TRBJ2-7
TGTGCTAGTGCCCCCGGGGACAGAACCTACGAGCAGTACTTC
CASAPGDRTYEQYF
>TRBV7-2|many|TRBD1|TRBJ1-6
TGTGCCAGCAGCCCAGGGACAGGGTCACCCCTCCACTTT
CASSPGTGSPLHF
>TRBV7-9|few|TRBD2|TRBJ2-1
TGTGCCAGCAGCTTACTAACTAGCGGGACCGACCGTTGGGACAATGAGCAGTTCTTC
CASSLLTSGTDRWDNEQFF
>TRBV7-9|few|NA|TRBJ1-4
TGTGCCAGCAGCTTAAGCATCTCGGGCATAGGTGAAAAACTGTTTTTT
CASSLSISGIGEKLFF